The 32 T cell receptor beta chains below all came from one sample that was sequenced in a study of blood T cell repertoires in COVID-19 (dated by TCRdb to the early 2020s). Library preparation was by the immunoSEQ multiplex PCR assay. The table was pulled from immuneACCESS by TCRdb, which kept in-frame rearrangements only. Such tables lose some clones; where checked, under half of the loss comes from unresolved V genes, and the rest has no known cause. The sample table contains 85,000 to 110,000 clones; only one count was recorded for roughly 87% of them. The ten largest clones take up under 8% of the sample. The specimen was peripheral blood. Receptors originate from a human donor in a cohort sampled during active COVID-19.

DNA for the CDR3: TGTGCCAGCTCGAGCAGGGGGATAAGCTCCTACAATGAGCAGTTCTTC. It is translated as CASSSRGISSYNEQFF. This chain uses TRBV18 with TRBJ2-1; 7 bases are a match to TRBD1. With V trimmed by 6 bases and J by 0 bases, 8 bases remained unmatched. Germline V gives CDR1 KGHSH, CDR2 LQKENI. This CDR3 region has 16 residues. Filled out from reference TRBV18 and TRBJ2-1, the complete variable domain reads NAGVMQNPRHLVRRRGQEARLRCSPMKGHSHVYWYRQLPEEGLKFMVYLQKENIIDESGMPKERFSAEFPKEGPSILRIQQVVRGDSAAYFCASSSRGISSYNEQFFGPGTRLTVL.

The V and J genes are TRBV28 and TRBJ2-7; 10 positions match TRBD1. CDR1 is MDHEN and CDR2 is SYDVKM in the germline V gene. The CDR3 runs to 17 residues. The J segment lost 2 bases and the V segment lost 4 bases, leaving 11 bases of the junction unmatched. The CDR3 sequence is CASSSTGDRGMAYEQYF. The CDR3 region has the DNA TGTGCCAGCAGTTCTACCGGGGACAGGGGTATGGCCTACGAGCAGTACTTC.

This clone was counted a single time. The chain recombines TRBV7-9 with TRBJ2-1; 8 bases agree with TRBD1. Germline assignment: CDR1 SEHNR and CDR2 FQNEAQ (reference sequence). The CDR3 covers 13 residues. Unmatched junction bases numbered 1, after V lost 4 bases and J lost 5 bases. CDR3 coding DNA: TGTGCCAGCAGCTCGGGACAGGACAATGAGCAGTTCTTC. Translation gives CASSSGQDNEQFF.

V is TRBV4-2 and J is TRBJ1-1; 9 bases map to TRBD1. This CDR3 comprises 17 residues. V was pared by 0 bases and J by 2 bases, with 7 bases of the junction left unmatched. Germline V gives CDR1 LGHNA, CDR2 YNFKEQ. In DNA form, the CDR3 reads TGTGCCAGCAGCCAAGATCTTGGACAGGGGTCAAACACTGAAGCTTTCTTT. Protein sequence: CASSQDLGQGSNTEAFF.

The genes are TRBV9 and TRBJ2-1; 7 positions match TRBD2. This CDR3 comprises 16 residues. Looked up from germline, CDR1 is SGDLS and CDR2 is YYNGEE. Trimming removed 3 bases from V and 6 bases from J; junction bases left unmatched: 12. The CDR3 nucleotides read TGTGCCAGCAGCGACTCGAGCGGGGAGCCGGGCAATGAGCAGTTCTTC. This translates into CASSDSSGEPGNEQFF.

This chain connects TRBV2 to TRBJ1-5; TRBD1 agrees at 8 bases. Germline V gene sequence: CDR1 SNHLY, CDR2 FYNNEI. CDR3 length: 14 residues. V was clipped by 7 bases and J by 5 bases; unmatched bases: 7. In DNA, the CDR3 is TGTGCCAGCAATGGACAGGGATCCGATCAGCCCCAGCATTTT. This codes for CASNGQGSDQPQHF.

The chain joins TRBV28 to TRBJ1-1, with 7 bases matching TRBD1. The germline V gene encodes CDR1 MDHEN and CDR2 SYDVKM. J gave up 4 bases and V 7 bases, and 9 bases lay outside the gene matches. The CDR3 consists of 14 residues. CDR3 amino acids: CASNPDRDGTEAFF. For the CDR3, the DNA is TGTGCCAGCAACCCAGACAGGGATGGCACTGAAGCTTTCTTT.

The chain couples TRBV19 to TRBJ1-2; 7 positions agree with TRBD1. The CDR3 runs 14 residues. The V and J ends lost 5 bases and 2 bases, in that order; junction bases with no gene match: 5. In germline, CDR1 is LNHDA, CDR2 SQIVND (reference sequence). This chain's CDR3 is CASSLPTGNYGYTF. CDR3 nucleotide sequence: TGTGCCAGTAGTCTCCCGACAGGGAACTATGGCTACACCTTC. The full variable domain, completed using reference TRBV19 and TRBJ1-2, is DGGITQSPKYLFRKEGQNVTLSCEQNLNHDAMYWYRQDPGQGLRLIYYSQIVNDFQKGDIAEGYSVSREKKESFPLTVTSAQKNPTAFYLCASSLPTGNYGYTFGSGTRLTVV.

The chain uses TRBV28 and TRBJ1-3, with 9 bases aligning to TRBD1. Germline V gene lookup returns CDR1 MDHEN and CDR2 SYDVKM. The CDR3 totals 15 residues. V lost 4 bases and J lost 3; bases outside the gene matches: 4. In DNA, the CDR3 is TGTGCCAGCAGTTCCACAGGGGGCTTTGGAAACACCATATATTTT. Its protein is CASSSTGGFGNTIYF.

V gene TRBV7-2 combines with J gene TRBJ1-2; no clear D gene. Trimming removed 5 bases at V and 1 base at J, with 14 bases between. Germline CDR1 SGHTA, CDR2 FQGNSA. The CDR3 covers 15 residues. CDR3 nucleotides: TGTGCCAGCAGCACGAGGTCCGGAGTTAACTATGGCTACACCTTC. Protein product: CASSTRSGVNYGYTF.

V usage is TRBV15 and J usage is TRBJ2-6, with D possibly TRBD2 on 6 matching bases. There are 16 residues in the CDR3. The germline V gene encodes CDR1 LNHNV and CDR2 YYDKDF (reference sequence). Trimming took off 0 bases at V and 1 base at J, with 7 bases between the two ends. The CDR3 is CATSRDGGSGANVLTF. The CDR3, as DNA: TGTGCCACCAGCAGAGATGGGGGGTCTGGGGCCAACGTCCTGACTTTC.

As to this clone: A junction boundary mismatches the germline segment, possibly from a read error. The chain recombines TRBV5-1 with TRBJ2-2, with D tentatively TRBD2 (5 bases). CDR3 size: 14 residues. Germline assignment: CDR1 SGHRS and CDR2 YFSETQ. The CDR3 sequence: CASSLSLDTGKLFF. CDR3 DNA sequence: TGCGCCAGCAGCTTGAGCCTCGACACCGGGAAGCTGTTTTTT.

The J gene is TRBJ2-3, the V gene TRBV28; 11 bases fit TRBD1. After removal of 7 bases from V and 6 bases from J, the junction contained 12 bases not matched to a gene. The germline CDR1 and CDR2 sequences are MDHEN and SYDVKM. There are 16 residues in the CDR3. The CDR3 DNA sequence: TGTGCCAGCACCCGCGGGACAGGGGGATTTTGGGATACGCAGTATTTT. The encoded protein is CASTRGTGGFWDTQYF.

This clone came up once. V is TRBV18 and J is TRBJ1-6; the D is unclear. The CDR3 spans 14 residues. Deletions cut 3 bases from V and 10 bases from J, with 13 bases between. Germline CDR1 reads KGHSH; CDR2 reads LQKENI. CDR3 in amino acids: CASSPDALGSPLHF. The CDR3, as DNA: TGTGCCAGCTCACCCGACGCTCTAGGATCACCCCTCCACTTT.

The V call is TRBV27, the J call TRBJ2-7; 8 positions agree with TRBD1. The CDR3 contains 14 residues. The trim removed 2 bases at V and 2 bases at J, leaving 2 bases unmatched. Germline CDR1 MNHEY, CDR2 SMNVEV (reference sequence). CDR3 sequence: CASSLQGATYEQYF. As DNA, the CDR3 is TGTGCCAGCAGTTTACAGGGGGCCACCTACGAGCAGTACTTC.

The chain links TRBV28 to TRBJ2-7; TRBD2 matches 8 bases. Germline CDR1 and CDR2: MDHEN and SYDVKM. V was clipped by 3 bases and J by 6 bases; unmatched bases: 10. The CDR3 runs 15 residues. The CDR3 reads CASSLPGSGSSEQYF. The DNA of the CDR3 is TGTGCCAGCAGTTTGCCCGGGAGCGGGAGTTCCGAGCAGTACTTC.

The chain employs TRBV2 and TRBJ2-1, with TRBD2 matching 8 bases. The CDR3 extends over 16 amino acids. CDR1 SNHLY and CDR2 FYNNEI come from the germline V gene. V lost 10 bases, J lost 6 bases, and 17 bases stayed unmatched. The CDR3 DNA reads TGTGCCATGCTGACTAGCGACGGAGCCTATGCCAATGAGCAGTTCTTC. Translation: CAMLTSDGAYANEQFF.

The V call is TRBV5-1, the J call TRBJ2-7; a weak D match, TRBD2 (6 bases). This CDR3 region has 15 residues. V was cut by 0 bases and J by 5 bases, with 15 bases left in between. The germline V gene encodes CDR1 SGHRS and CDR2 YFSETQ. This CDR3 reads CASSLAIGRTNEQYF. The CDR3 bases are TGCGCCAGCAGCTTGGCGATCGGGAGAACCAACGAGCAGTACTTC.

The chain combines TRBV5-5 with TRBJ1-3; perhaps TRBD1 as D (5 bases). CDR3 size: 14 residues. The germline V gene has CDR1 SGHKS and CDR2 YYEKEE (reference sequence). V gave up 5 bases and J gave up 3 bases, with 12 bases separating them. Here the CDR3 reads CASRRGSLGNTIYF. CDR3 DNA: TGTGCCAGCAGGCGGGGGTCTCTTGGAAACACCATATATTTT.

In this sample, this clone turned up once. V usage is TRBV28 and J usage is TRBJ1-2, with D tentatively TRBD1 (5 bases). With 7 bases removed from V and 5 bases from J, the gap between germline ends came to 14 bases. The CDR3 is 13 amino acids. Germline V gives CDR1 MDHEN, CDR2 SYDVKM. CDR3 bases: TGTGCCAGCACCGCCGGGGGATATTATGGCTACACCTTC. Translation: CASTAGGYYGYTF.

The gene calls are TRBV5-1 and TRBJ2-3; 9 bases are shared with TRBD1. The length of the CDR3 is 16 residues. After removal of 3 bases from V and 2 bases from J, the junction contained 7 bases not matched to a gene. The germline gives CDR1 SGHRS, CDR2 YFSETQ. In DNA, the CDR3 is TGCGCCAGCAGCTGGACAGGGGCTGGGGTCACAGATACGCAGTATTTT. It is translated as CASSWTGAGVTDTQYF. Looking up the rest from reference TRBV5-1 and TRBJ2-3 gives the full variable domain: KAGVTQTPRYLIKTRGQQVTLSCSPISGHRSVSWYQQTPGQGLQFLFEYFSETQRNKGNFPGRFSGRQFSNSRSEMNVSTLELGDSALYLCASSWTGAGVTDTQYFGPGTRLTVL.

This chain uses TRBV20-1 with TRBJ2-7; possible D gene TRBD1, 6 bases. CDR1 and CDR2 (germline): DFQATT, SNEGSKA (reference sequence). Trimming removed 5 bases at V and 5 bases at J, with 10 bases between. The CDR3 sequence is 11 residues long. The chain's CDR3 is CSAARTDEQYF. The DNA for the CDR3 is TGCAGTGCTGCAAGGACAGACGAGCAGTACTTC.

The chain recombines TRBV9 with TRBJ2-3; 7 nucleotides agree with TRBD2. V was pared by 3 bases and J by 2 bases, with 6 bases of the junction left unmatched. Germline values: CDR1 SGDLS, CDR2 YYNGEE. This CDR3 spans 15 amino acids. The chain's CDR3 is CASSATGTNTDTQYF. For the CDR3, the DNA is TGTGCCAGCAGCGCGACCGGGACTAACACAGATACGCAGTATTTT.

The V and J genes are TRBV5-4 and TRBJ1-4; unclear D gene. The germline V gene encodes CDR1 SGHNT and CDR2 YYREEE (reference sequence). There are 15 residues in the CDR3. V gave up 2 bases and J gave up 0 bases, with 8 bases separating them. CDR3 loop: CASSLGGTTNEKLFF. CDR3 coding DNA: TGTGCCAGCAGCTTAGGCGGCACAACTAATGAAAAACTGTTTTTT.

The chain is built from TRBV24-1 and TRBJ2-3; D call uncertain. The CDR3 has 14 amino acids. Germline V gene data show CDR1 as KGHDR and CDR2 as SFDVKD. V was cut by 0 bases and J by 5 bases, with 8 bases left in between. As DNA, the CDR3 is TGTGCCACCAGTGATTTGCCTCCGGTAGATACGCAGTATTTT. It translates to CATSDLPPVDTQYF.

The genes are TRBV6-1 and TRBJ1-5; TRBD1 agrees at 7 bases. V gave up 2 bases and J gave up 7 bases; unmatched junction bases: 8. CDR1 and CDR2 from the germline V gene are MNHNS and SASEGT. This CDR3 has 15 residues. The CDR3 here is CASSESTGTEQPQHF. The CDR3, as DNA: TGTGCCAGCAGTGAATCGACAGGGACGGAACAGCCCCAGCATTTT.

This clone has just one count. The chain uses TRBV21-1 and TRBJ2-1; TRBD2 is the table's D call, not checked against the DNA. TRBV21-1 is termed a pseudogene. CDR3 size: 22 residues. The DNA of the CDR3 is TGTGCCAGCAGCAAAGTAGGGGGTCGGCGGACTAGCGGGGGTAGGGCCTCTAATGAGCAGTTCTTC. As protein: CASSKVGGRRTSGGRASNEQFF.

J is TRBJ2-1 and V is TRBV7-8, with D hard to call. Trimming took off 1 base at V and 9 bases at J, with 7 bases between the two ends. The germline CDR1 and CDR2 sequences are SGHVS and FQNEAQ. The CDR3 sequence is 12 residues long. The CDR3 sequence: CASSLESSEQFF. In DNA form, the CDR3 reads TGTGCCAGCAGCTTAGAATCTAGTGAGCAGTTCTTC. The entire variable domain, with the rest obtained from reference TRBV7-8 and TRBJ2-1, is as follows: GAGVSQSPRYKVAKRGQDVALRCDPISGHVSLFWYQQALGQGPEFLTYFQNEAQLDKSGLPSDRFFAERPEGSVSTLKIQRTQQEDSAVYLCASSLESSEQFFGPGTRLTVL.

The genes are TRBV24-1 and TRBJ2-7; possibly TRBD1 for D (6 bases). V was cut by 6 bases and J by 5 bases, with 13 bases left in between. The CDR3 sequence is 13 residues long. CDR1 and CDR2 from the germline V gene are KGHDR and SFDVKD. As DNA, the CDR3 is TGTGCCACCAGTAGCAGGGGCGGCCACGAGCAGTACTTC. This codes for CATSSRGGHEQYF.

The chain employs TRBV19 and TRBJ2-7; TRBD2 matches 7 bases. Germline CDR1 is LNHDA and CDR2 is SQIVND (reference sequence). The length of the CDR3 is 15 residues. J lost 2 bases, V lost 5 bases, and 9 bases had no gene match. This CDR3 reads CASSFSLGGTYEQYF. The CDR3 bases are TGTGCCAGTAGTTTCTCCCTGGGGGGGACCTACGAGCAGTACTTC.

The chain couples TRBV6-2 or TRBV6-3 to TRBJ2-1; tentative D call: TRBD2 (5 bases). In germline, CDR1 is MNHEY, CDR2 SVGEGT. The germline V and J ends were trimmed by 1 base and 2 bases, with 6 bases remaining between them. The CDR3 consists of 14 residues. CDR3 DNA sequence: TGTGCCAGCAGTTACTTCGGGGCCTACAATGAGCAGTTCTTC. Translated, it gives CASSYFGAYNEQFF.

The CDR3 DNA reads as TGTGCCAGCAGCTGGGACAGGGCTACAGATACGCAGTATTTT. Its protein is CASSWDRATDTQYF. V and J are TRBV5-8 and TRBJ2-3; 9 bases align to TRBD1. Trimming removed 3 bases from V and 3 bases from J; junction bases left unmatched: 2. There are 14 residues in the CDR3. The germline gives CDR1 SGHTS, CDR2 YDEGEE.